The 9 T cell receptor beta chains listed next were all sequenced from one sample in a study of identical twins (dated by TCRdb to 2015 to 2016). Library generation was performed with 5' RACE. Instrument on record: Illumina HiSeq 2000. TCRdb itself trimmed the public reads at Q25 with fastp, ran MiXCR and retained productive beta chains. CDR3 protein sequences are deduplicated, and each keeps its most common genes and DNA. For this sample there are about 890,000 distinct CDR3 sequences; more than 9% appear just once. 1.5% to 2% of the sample belongs to the ten largest clones. Separately, the same data were catalogued under a study of yellow fever vaccine responses in identical twins.

Sequencing was performed on PBMCs. Receptor source: a woman aged 18-29 years in good health.

V gene TRBV28 combines with J gene TRBJ2-7; 7 positions match TRBD2. CDR1 and CDR2 from the germline V gene are MDHEN and SYDVKM. The CDR3 is 13 residues long. With 2 bases clipped from V and 7 bases from J, the junction kept 5 bases outside the gene matches. CDR3 sequence (DNA): TGTGCCAGCAGTTTAGGGGCCGGGAGGGAGCAGTACGTC. Its translation: CASSLGAGREQYV.

This rearrangement joins TRBV10-3 to TRBJ2-1, with 7 bases fitting TRBD1. Germline V lookup: CDR1 ENHRY, CDR2 SYGVKD. After removal of 10 bases from V and 5 bases from J, the junction contained 11 bases not matched to a gene. The CDR3 sequence is 14 residues long. Written as DNA, the CDR3 is TGTGCCACCACAGGGGAAGTAGGAAACAATGAGCAGTTCTTC. Protein sequence: CATTGEVGNNEQFF.

This clonotype was counted at least ten times. This sequence joins TRBV20-1 and TRBJ2-5; 10 bases agree with TRBD1. The CDR3 sequence is 15 residues long. Germline loops: CDR1 DFQATT, CDR2 SNEGSKA (reference sequence). Trimming removed 2 bases from V and 5 bases from J; junction bases left unmatched: 8. The CDR3: CSARRRQGAQETQYF. The CDR3 nucleotides read TGCAGTGCTAGAAGGCGACAGGGGGCGCAGGAGACCCAGTACTTC.

In its sample, this clonotype was seen a few times. The chain joins TRBV20-1 to TRBJ1-6, with D unclear. V was shortened by 1 base and J by 9 bases, with 16 bases between the two germline ends. The length of the CDR3 is 15 residues. Germline CDR1 reads DFQATT; CDR2 reads SNEGSKA (reference sequence). The CDR3 here is CSARARTEGSSPLHF. In DNA, the CDR3 is TGCAGTGCTAGAGCTCGGACGGAGGGTAGTTCACCCCTCCACTTT.

This clonotype was observed at least ten times. V usage is TRBV29-1 and J usage is TRBJ2-1; 10 bases agree with TRBD2. The germline V gene has CDR1 SQVTM and CDR2 ANQGSEA. With V trimmed by 5 bases and J by 8 bases, 15 bases remained unmatched. This CDR3 is 16 amino acids long. The CDR3 sequence: CSVCPRIAGGLDEQFF. CDR3 coding DNA: TGCAGCGTTTGCCCTAGGATAGCGGGAGGACTGGATGAGCAGTTCTTC.

In its sample, this clonotype was seen a few times. The chain joins TRBV5-1 to TRBJ1-2; D not certain. The CDR3 totals 14 residues. Germline V CDR1 and CDR2: SGHRS, YFSETQ. V gave up 5 bases and J gave up 6 bases, with 17 bases separating them. As DNA, the CDR3 is TGCGCCAGCAGTCTAGGTCCTGACCCGGATGGCTACACCTTC. Translation: CASSLGPDPDGYTF.

This clonotype was seen a few times. The chain joins TRBV5-5 to TRBJ1-2; D possibly corresponds to TRBD1 (5 bases). The V and J ends lost 0 bases and 5 bases respectively, with 17 bases between them. The CDR3 loop spans 16 amino acids. CDR1 is SGHKS, CDR2 YYEKEE, per germline (reference sequence). CDR3: CASSLDGPGRFYGYTF. The CDR3 bases are TGTGCCAGCAGCTTGGATGGGCCAGGGAGGTTTTATGGCTACACCTTC.

The V gene is TRBV5-8, the J gene TRBJ1-4; D uncertain. Germline assignment: CDR1 SGHTS and CDR2 YDEGEE. Trimming shortened V by 4 bases and J by 4 bases, and 14 bases separated the two germline ends. The CDR3 has 15 amino acids. The CDR3 DNA is TGTGCCAGCAGCCACTCAGTGCCCTATAATGAAAAACTGTTTTTT. Protein: CASSHSVPYNEKLFF.

This clonotype was counted a single time. The V and J genes are TRBV5-1 and TRBJ2-7; TRBD2 matches at 9 bases. After removal of 4 bases from V and 3 bases from J, the junction contained 11 bases not matched to a gene. The germline V gene has CDR1 SGHRS and CDR2 YFSETQ. This CDR3 is built from 16 residues. This chain's CDR3 is CASSQYRLADYYEQYF. The CDR3 nucleotides are TGCGCCAGCAGCCAATACCGACTAGCGGACTACTACGAGCAGTACTTC.